Listed below are T cell receptor beta chains from one sample, sequenced in a study of cytomegalovirus exposure and HLA in healthy donors. Clones were read by immunoSEQ multiplex PCR, and TCRdb kept only the in-frame ones, dropping some. Here the sample spans some 150,000 clones, approximately 80% being singletons. The sample was PBMCs. Receptors were obtained from a man aged 50-60 years in good health and CMV-seronegative. Both conserved end residues are part of each CDR3. The D gene is left open where the match is weak.

d_call j_call v_call cdr3_aa
TRBD1 TRBJ1-5 TRBV16 CASSQSGQGGNQPQHF
TRBD2 TRBJ2-2 TRBV14 CASSQGLAVTGELFF
- TRBJ1-1 TRBV19 CASSSYRGADTEAFF
- TRBJ2-3 TRBV5-1 CASSLRLTRGDTQYF
- TRBJ1-1 TRBV6-4 CASIRSRGVRNTEAFF
- TRBJ1-6 TRBV5-1 CASSPLEGVGVSPLHF
TRBD2 TRBJ2-4 TRBV5-4 CASSGTSGSVAKNIQYF
- TRBJ1-5 TRBV5-8 CASRETGKGPQPQHF
TRBD1 TRBJ2-5 TRBV9 CASSATGGQETQYF
TRBD1 - TRBV2 CASNWDSPSYEQYF
TRBD1 TRBJ1-4 TRBV6-5 CASSAGTGENEKLFF
TRBD2 TRBJ2-1 TRBV29-1 CSVGGPGSGRAYNEQFF
- TRBJ2-2 TRBV12-5 CASGLGGAGELFF
TRBD1 TRBJ1-4 TRBV7-9 CASSPGQATTNEKLFF
- TRBJ2-1 TRBV5-4 CASSLDPGNGNEQFF
- TRBJ2-3 TRBV2 CASSEGPVRTDTQYF
TRBD1 TRBJ1-1 TRBV7-9 CASSRDRDESDTEAFF
TRBD1 TRBJ2-4 TRBV5-4 CASSIRTGGAKNIQYF
TRBD1 TRBJ2-1 TRBV6-5 CASSFSQGANEQFF
TRBD1 TRBJ1-4 TRBV2 CASSGDSATNEKLFF
- TRBJ1-1 TRBV5-1 CASSLEKNTEAFF
TRBD2 TRBJ2-7 TRBV6-1 CASSLSGSLLFEQYF
- TRBJ2-2 TRBV6-1 CASSEAAGWELFF
TRBD1 TRBJ2-7 TRBV2 CASSRDRDNEQYF
TRBD2 TRBJ2-1 TRBV11-3 CASSPSSGGPFNEQFF
- TRBJ2-7 TRBV27 CASSLQGSYEQYF
TRBD2 TRBJ2-5 TRBV27 CASSAGTSGAQETQYF
- TRBJ2-3 TRBV2 CANQFPGDTQYF
TRBD2 TRBJ2-3 TRBV10-3 CAISPRRGGTDTQYF
TRBD2 TRBJ2-1 TRBV6-1 CASSETVGLAAEQFF
- TRBJ2-7 TRBV7-2 CASSSQGDEQYF
- TRBJ2-3 TRBV7-6 CASSSVAGRTDTQYF
- TRBJ2-3 TRBV28 CASSLNRAGGTDTQYF
- TRBJ1-2 TRBV28 CASSFPGLRYGYTF
TRBD2 TRBJ2-5 TRBV5-4 CASTPGLAGQETQYF
- TRBJ2-6 TRBV5-4 CASSRARSGANVLTF
- TRBJ1-2 TRBV7-2 CASSSAFLGSRGYTF
- TRBJ1-3 TRBV27 CASSSGGFSGNTIYF
- TRBJ2-5 TRBV4-1 CASSQELAGMETQYF
- TRBJ1-5 TRBV28 CASSGGQNNQPQHF
- - TRBV14 CASSRRPGYEQYF